This TCR beta chain was identified during a study of blood T cell repertoires in COVID-19. Whole-study context: Acute and convalescent COVID-19 samples came from the United States, Italy and Spain. From T cells, B-cell-depleted T cells, or PBMCs came the material, which was cDNA or gDNA.

The CDR3 consists of 14 residues. Trimming pared 5 bases from V and 1 base from J, leaving 11 bases between. CDR1 is SGHAT and CDR2 is FQNNGV in the germline V gene. Under the authors' procedure: Amplification from reference gene primers served as the basis for estimated nucleated cell counts. Using immunoSEQ multiplex PCR, the repertoire was profiled, and TCRdb retains in-frame clones only, with some absent. V and J calls and clone size are as listed in that table; D and trimming were resolved from the DNA. The table records approximately 210,000 clones, roughly 90% of them present only once. This sequence originates from a woman aged 40 to 49 who had recovered from COVID-19. The chain couples TRBV11-2 to TRBJ1-1; the D is unclear. Sequencing input: peripheral blood. DNA of the CDR3: TGTGCCAGCAGCAATCCCCCAGAGAACACTGAAGCTTTCTTT. This sequence encodes CASSNPPENTEAFF.